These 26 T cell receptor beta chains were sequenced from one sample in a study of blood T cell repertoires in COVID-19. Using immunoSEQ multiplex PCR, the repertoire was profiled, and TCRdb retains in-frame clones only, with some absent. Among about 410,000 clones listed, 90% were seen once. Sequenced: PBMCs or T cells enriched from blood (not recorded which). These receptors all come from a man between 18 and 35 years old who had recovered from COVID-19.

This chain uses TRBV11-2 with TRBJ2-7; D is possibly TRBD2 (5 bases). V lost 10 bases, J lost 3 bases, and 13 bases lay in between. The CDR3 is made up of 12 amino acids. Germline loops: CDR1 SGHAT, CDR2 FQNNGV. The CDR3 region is CAISDSNYEQYF. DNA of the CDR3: TGTGCCATTAGCGACTCCAACTACGAGCAGTACTTC.

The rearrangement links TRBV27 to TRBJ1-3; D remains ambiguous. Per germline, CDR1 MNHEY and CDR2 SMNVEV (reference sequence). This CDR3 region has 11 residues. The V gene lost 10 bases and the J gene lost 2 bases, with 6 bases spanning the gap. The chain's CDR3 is CATRAGNTIYF. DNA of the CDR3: TGTGCCACCCGGGCTGGAAACACCATATATTTT.

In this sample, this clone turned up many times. Written as DNA, the CDR3 is TGCGCCAGCAGTACGGCAGGGGTTAATGAAAAACTGTTTTTT. This translates into CASSTAGVNEKLFF. This sequence joins TRBV5-1 and TRBJ1-4, with a weak D call TRBD1 (6 bases). V was pared by 5 bases and J by 4 bases, with 12 bases between. Germline V gives CDR1 SGHRS, CDR2 YFSETQ. CDR3 length: 14 amino acids. Looking up the rest from reference TRBV5-1 and TRBJ1-4 gives the full variable domain: KAGVTQTPRYLIKTRGQQVTLSCSPISGHRSVSWYQQTPGQGLQFLFEYFSETQRNKGNFPGRFSGRQFSNSRSEMNVSTLELGDSALYLCASSTAGVNEKLFFGSGTQLSVL.

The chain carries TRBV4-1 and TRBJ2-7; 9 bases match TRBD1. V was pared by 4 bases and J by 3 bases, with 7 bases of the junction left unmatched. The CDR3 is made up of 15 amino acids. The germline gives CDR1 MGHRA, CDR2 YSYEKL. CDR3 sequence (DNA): TGCGCCAGCAGCCCAACTTGGGACAGGGACTACGAGCAGTACTTC. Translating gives CASSPTWDRDYEQYF.

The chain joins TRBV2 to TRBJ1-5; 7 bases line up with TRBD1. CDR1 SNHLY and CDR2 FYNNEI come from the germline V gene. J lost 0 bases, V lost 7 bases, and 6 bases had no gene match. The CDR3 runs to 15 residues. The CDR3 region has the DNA TGTGCCAGCACTCCAGGGGACAGTAGCAATCAGCCCCAGCATTTT. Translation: CASTPGDSSNQPQHF.

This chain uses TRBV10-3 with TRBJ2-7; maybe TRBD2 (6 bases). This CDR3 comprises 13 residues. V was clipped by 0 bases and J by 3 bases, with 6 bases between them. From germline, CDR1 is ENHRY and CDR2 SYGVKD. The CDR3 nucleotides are TGTGCCATCAGTGAGTCCGGGGGCTACGAGCAGTACTTC. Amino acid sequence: CAISESGGYEQYF.

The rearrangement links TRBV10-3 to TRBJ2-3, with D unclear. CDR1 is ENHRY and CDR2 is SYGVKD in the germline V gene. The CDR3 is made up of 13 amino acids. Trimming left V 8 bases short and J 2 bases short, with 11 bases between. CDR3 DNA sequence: TGTGCCATCGCGCCCAAGATCACAGATACGCAGTATTTT. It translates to CAIAPKITDTQYF.

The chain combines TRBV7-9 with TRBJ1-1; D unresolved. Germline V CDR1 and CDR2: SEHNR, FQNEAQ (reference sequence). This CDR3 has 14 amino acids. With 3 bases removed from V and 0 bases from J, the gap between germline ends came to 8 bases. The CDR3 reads CASSFQILNTEAFF. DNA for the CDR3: TGTGCCAGCAGCTTTCAGATTCTGAACACTGAAGCTTTCTTT.

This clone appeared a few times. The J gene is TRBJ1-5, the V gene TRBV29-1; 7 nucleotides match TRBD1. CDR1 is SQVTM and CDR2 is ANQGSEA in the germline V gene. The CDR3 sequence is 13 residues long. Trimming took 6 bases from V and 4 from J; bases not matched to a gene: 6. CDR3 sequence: CSVTQGENQPQHF. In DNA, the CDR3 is TGCAGCGTGACCCAGGGGGAGAATCAGCCCCAGCATTTT.

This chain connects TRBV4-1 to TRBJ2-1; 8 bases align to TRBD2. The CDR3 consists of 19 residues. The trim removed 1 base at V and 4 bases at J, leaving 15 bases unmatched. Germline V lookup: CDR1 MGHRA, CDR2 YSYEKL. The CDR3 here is CASSQAFRPSGSWYNEQFF. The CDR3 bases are TGCGCCAGCAGCCAAGCCTTTCGGCCAAGCGGGAGTTGGTACAATGAGCAGTTCTTC.

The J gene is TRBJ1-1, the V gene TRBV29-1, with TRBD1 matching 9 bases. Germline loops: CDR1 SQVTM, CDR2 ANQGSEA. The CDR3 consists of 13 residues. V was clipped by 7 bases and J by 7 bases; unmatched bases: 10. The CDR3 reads CSERDRVEGEAFF. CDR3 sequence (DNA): TGCAGCGAAAGGGACAGGGTAGAGGGTGAAGCTTTCTTT.

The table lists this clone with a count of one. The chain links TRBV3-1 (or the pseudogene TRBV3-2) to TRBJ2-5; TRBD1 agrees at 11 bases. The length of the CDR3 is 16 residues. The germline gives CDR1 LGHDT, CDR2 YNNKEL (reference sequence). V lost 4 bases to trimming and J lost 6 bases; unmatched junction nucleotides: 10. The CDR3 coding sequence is TGTGCCAGCAGCCCCCTCCCGGGACAGGGGGTTAAGACCCAGTACTTC. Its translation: CASSPLPGQGVKTQYF.

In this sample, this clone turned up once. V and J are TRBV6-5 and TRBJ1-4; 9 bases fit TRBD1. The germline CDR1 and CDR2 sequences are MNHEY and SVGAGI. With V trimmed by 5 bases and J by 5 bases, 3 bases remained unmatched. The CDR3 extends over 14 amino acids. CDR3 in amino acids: CASSPGTGNEKLFF. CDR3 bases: TGTGCCAGCAGTCCCGGGACAGGGAATGAAAAACTGTTTTTT.

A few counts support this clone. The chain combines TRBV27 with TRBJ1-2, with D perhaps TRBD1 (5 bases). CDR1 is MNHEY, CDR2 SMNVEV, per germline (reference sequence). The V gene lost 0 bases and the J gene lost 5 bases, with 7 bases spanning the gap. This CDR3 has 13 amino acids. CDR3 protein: CASSLSGTYGYTF. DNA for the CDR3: TGTGCCAGCAGTTTATCCGGGACTTATGGCTACACCTTC.

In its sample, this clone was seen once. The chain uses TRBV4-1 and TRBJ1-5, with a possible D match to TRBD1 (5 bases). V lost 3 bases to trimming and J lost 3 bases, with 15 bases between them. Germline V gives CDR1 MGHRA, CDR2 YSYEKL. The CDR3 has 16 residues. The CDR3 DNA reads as TGCGCCAGCAGCCAGGCTTCTGGGGCAGTCAATCAGCCCCAGCATTTT. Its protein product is CASSQASGAVNQPQHF.

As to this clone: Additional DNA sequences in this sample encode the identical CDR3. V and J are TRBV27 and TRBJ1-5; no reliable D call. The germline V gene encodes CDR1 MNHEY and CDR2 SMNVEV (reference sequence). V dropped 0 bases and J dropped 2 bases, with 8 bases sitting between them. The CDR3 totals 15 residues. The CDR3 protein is CASSLSTEGNQPQHF. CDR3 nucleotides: TGTGCCAGCAGTTTATCCACAGAAGGCAATCAGCCCCAGCATTTT.

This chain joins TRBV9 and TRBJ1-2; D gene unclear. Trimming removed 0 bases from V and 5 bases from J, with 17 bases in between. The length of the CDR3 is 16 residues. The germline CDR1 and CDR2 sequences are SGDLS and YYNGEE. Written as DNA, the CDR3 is TGTGCCAGCAGCGTAGCGTGGTCGGTTAAGCCTTATGGCTACACCTTC. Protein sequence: CASSVAWSVKPYGYTF.

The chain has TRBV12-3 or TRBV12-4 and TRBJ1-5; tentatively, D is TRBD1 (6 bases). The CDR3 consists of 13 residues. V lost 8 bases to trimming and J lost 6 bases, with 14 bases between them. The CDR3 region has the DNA TGTGCCAGCGGTTCCCGGGGGGCTCAGCCCCAGCATTTT. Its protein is CASGSRGAQPQHF.

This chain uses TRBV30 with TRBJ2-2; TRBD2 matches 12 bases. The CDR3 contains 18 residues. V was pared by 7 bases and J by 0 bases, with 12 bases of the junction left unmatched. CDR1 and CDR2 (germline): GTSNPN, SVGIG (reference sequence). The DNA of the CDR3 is TGTGCCTTCCGACTAGCGGGAGATCATCGTCCGAACACCGGGGAGCTGTTTTTT. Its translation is CAFRLAGDHRPNTGELFF.

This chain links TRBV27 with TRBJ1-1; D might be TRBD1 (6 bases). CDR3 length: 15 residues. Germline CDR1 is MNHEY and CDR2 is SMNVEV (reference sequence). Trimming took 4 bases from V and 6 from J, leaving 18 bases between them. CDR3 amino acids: CASSSGTPLLAEAFF. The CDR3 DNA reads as TGTGCCAGCAGTTCCGGGACACCCCTTTTGGCTGAAGCTTTCTTT.

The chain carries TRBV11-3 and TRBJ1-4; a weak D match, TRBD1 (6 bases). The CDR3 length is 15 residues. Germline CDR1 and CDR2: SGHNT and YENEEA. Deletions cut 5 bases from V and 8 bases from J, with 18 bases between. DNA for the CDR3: TGTGCCAGCAGCCAGCGGGGAAAAAGGGGGGAAAAACTGTTTTTT. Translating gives CASSQRGKRGEKLFF.

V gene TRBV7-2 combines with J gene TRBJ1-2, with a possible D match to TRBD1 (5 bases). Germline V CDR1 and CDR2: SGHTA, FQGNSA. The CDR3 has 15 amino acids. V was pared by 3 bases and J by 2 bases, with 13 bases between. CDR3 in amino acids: CASSFLTAGNYGYTF. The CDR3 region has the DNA TGTGCCAGCAGCTTTCTGACCGCAGGGAACTATGGCTACACCTTC.

CDR3 sequence reads: CASSLGKGVSGNTIYF. In nucleotides, the CDR3 is TGTGCCAGCAGCTTAGGAAAGGGGGTCTCTGGAAACACCATATATTTT. V is TRBV7-8 and J is TRBJ1-3, with a weak D call TRBD1 (6 bases). This CDR3 contains 16 residues. Trimming took 1 base from V and 0 from J, leaving 10 bases between them. Germline loops: CDR1 SGHVS, CDR2 FQNEAQ.

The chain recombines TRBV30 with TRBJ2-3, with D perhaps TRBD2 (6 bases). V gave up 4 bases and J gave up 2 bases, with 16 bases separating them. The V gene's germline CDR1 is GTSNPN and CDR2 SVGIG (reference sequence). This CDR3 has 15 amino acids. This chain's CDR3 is CAWTRVAGSTDTQYF. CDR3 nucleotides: TGTGCCTGGACCCGAGTCGCGGGATCCACAGATACGCAGTATTTT. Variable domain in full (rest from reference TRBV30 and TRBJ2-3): SQTIHQWPATLVQPVGSPLSLECTVEGTSNPNLYWYRQAAGRGLQLLFYSVGIGQISSEVPQNLSASRPQDRQFILSSKKLLLSDSGFYLCAWTRVAGSTDTQYFGPGTRLTVL.

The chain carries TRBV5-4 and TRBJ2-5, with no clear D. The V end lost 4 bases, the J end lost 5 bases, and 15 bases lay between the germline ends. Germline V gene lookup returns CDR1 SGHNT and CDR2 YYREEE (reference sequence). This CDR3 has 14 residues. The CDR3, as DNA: TGTGCCAGCAGCCCCACTCCACCTCGGGAGACCCAGTACTTC. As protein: CASSPTPPRETQYF.

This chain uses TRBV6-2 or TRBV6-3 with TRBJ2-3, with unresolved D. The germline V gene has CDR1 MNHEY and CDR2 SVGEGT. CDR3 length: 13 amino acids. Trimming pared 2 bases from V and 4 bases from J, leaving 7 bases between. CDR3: CASSYRRADTQYF. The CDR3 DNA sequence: TGTGCCAGCAGTTACCGCCGGGCAGATACGCAGTATTTT.